Following are 15 T cell receptor beta chains from one sample sequenced in a study of blood T cell repertoires in COVID-19. Sequenced by immunoSEQ multiplex PCR; TCRdb stores in-frame clones only, minus some. The sample has 50,000 or so clones, 85% to 95% seen once. Input material: peripheral blood. The receptor source for this set is a man between 60 and 75 years old with COVID-19, enrolled during active disease.

This chain connects TRBV27 to TRBJ1-2; possibly TRBD1 for D (5 bases). The germline V gene encodes CDR1 MNHEY and CDR2 SMNVEV (reference sequence). The length of the CDR3 is 15 residues. V dropped 5 bases and J dropped 7 bases, with 20 bases sitting between them. For the CDR3, the DNA is TGTGCCAGCAGTACCTACGACAGACCCTTAAGTGGCTACACCTTC. Its translation: CASSTYDRPLSGYTF.

This chain joins TRBV19 and TRBJ1-1; no definite D call. V was shortened by 1 base and J by 1 base, with 19 bases between the two germline ends. The germline CDR1 and CDR2 sequences are LNHDA and SQIVND (reference sequence). The CDR3 contains 18 residues. This CDR3 reads CASSIALYRKIRNTEAFF. CDR3 nucleotides: TGTGCCAGTAGTATAGCTTTATACAGAAAGATCAGGAACACTGAAGCTTTCTTT.

The chain employs TRBV11-2 and TRBJ1-1; D gene ambiguous. Germline CDR1 is SGHAT and CDR2 is FQNNGV. V was pared by 4 bases and J by 4 bases, with 13 bases between. The CDR3 length is 14 residues. The CDR3 coding sequence is TGTGCCAGCAGCTCACAAAGGAGTGGCACTGAAGCTTTCTTT. This encodes CASSSQRSGTEAFF.

About this clone: Additional DNA sequences in this sample encode the identical CDR3. This chain uses TRBV9 with TRBJ1-4, with a weak D call TRBD1 (5 bases). Germline V gene lookup returns CDR1 SGDLS and CDR2 YYNGEE. There are 14 residues in the CDR3. Trimming took 0 bases from V and 3 from J, leaving 6 bases between them. The CDR3 DNA is TGTGCCAGCAGCGTAGGGGGGGCTAATGAAAAACTGTTTTTT. This gives the protein CASSVGGANEKLFF.

This clone was seen once. The V gene is TRBV19, the J gene TRBJ2-1, with a possible D match to TRBD2 (6 bases). Per the germline V gene, CDR1 is LNHDA and CDR2 is SQIVND (reference sequence). V lost 4 bases to trimming and J lost 9 bases, with 19 bases between them. The CDR3 contains 15 residues. CDR3 residues: CASSRGQFAGSEQFF. The CDR3, as DNA: TGTGCCAGTAGTAGAGGGCAGTTCGCGGGGAGTGAGCAGTTCTTC.

The V and J genes are TRBV27 and TRBJ1-4, with no clear D. The CDR3 covers 15 residues. Trimming left V 3 bases short and J 1 base short, with 9 bases between. Germline V gene sequence: CDR1 MNHEY, CDR2 SMNVEV (reference sequence). The CDR3 DNA sequence: TGTGCCAGCAGTTTCGCCGGACTAACTAATGAAAAACTGTTTTTT. Its protein product is CASSFAGLTNEKLFF. The full variable domain, rest sourced from reference TRBV27 and TRBJ1-4, is EAQVTQNPRYLITVTGKKLTVTCSQNMNHEYMSWYRQDPGLGLRQIYYSMNVEVTDKGDVPEGYKVSRKEKRNFPLILESPSPNQTSLYFCASSFAGLTNEKLFFGSGTQLSVL.

This chain connects TRBV12-3 or TRBV12-4 to TRBJ1-2; D is undetermined. The CDR3 length is 11 residues. V lost 5 bases and J lost 8, with 9 bases in between. CDR3 DNA: TGTGCCAGCAGTCCCCCTTCCGGCTACACCTTC. Its protein is CASSPPSGYTF.

The gene calls are TRBV7-2 and TRBJ2-1; 12 bases are shared with TRBD2. Germline assignment: CDR1 SGHTA and CDR2 FQGNSA. V lost 5 bases, J lost 4 bases, and 6 bases stayed unmatched. The CDR3 loop spans 16 amino acids. The CDR3 sequence is CASSPGLAGRYNEQFF. DNA of the CDR3: TGTGCCAGCAGCCCGGGACTAGCGGGCCGATACAATGAGCAGTTCTTC.

The chain is built from TRBV11-2 and TRBJ1-2; D uncertain. Trimming pared 5 bases from V and 4 bases from J, leaving 14 bases between. Germline values: CDR1 SGHAT, CDR2 FQNNGV. The CDR3 is 14 residues long. The CDR3 DNA reads TGTGCCAGCAGCCCAAACTTGTCTATCTATGGCTACACCTTC. Its protein is CASSPNLSIYGYTF.

V usage is TRBV19 and J usage is TRBJ1-1, with D unresolved. Looked up from germline, CDR1 is LNHDA and CDR2 is SQIVND (reference sequence). Trimming removed 2 bases from V and 4 bases from J, with 14 bases in between. This CDR3 has 15 residues. Written as DNA, the CDR3 is TGTGCCAGTAGTATAAAGGAGGGAATGGTCACTGAAGCTTTCTTT. This encodes CASSIKEGMVTEAFF.

The chain carries TRBV27 and TRBJ2-7, with a tentative D call TRBD1 (6 bases). This CDR3 comprises 17 residues. Germline CDR1 is MNHEY and CDR2 is SMNVEV (reference sequence). V shed 3 bases and J shed 2 bases, with 20 bases lying between them. CDR3 sequence reads: CASSFGPYRVSTYEQYF. In nucleotides, the CDR3 is TGTGCCAGCAGTTTTGGGCCCTACAGGGTCTCGACCTACGAGCAGTACTTC.

The J gene is TRBJ1-2, the V gene TRBV14; a weak D match, TRBD1 (5 bases). V was pared by 1 base and J by 3 bases, with 15 bases between. Per the germline V gene, CDR1 is SGHDN and CDR2 is FVKESK. The length of the CDR3 is 16 residues. The CDR3 DNA reads TGTGCCAGCAGCCAAGGGTCAGGGTTTGTGGACTATGGCTACACCTTC. This codes for CASSQGSGFVDYGYTF.

V is TRBV11-2 and J is TRBJ2-7; TRBD2 is a possible D gene (6 bases). Germline CDR1 reads SGHAT; CDR2 reads FQNNGV. The length of the CDR3 is 16 residues. Trimming left V 1 base short and J 0 bases short, with 13 bases between. In nucleotides, the CDR3 is TGTGCCAGCAGCTTAGTGGTAGGGGACTCCTCCTACGAGCAGTACTTC. It translates to CASSLVVGDSSYEQYF.

The gene calls are TRBV24-1 and TRBJ2-7; 13 positions agree with TRBD2. V lost 9 bases and J lost 3; bases outside the gene matches: 4. The CDR3 sequence is 14 residues long. Germline CDR1 reads KGHDR; CDR2 reads SFDVKD. In DNA, the CDR3 is TGTGCCACCCAGGGGACTAGCGGGAACTACGAGCAGTACTTC. Translation: CATQGTSGNYEQYF.

This rearrangement joins TRBV5-6 to TRBJ2-1, with D possibly matching TRBD2 (5 bases). Germline V gene data show CDR1 as SGHDT and CDR2 as YYEEEE. V lost 0 bases to trimming and J lost 0 bases, with 13 bases between them. CDR3 length equals 17 residues. DNA of the CDR3: TGTGCCAGCAGCTTGGGGAGTGGCGGGTCCTCCTACAATGAGCAGTTCTTC. Translated: CASSLGSGGSSYNEQFF.